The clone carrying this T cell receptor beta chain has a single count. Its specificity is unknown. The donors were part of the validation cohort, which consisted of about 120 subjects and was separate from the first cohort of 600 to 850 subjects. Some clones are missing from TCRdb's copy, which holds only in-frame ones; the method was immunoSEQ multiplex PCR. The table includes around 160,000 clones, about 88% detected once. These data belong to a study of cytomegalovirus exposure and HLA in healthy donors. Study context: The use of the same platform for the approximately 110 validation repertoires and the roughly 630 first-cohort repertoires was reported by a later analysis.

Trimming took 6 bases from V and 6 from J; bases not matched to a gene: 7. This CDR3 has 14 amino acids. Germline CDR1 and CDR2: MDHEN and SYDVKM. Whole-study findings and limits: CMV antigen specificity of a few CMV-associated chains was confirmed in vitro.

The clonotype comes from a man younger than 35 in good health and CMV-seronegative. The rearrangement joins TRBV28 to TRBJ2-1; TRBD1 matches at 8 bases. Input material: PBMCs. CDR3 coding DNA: TGTGCCAGCAGCTCGGGACAGGACCTCAATGAGCAGTTCTTC. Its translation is CASSSGQDLNEQFF.